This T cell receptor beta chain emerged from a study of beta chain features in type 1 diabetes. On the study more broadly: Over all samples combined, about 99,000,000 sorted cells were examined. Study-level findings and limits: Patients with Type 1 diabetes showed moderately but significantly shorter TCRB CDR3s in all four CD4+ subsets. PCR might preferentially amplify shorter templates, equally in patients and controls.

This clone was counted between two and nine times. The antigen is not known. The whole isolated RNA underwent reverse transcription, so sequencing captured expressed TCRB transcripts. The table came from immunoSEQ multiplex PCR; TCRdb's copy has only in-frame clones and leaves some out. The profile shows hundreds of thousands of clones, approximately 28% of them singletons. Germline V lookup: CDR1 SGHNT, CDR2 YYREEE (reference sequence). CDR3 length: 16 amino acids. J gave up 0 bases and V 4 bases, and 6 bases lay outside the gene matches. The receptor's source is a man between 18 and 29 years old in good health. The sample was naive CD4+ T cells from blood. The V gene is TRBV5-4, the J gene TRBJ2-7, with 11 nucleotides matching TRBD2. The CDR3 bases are TGTGCCAGCAGCCCCGGGACTAGCGGTTTCTCCTACGAGCAGTACTTC. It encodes CASSPGTSGFSYEQYF.